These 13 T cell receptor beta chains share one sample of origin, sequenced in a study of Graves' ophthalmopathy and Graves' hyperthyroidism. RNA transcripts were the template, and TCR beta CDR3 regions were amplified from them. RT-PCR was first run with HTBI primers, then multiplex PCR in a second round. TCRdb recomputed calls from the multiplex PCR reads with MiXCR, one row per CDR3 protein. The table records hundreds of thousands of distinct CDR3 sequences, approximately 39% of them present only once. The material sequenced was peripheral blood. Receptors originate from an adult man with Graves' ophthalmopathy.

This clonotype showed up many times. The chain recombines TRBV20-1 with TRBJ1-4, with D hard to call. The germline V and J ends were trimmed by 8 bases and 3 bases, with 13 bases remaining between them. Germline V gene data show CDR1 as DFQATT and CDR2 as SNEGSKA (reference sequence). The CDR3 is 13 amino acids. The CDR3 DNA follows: TGCAGTTCTTTCACATCTTCTAATGAAAAACTGTTTTTT. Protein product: CSSFTSSNEKLFF.

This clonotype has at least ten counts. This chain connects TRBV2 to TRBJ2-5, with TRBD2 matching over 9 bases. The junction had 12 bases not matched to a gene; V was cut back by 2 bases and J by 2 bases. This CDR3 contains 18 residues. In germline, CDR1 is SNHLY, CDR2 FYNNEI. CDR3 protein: CASSERYETSGQQETQYF. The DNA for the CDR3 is TGTGCCAGCAGTGAACGGTACGAGACTAGCGGACAACAAGAGACCCAGTACTTC.

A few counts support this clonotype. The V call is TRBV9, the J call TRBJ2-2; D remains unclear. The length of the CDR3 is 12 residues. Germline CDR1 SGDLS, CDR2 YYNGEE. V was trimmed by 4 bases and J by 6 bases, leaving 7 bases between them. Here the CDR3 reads CASSRVPGELFF. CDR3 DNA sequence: TGTGCCAGCAGCCGAGTCCCCGGGGAGCTGTTTTTT.

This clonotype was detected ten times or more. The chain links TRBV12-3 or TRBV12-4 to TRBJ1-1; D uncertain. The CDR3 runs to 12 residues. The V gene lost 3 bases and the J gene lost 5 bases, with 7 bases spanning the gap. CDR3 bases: TGTGCCAGCAGTTTGAGTCGAACTGAAGCTTTCTTT. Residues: CASSLSRTEAFF.

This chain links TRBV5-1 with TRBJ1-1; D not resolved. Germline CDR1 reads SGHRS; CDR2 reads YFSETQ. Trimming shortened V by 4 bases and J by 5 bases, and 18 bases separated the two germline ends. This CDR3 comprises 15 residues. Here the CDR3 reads CASSQERRDGTEAFF. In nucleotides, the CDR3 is TGCGCCAGCAGCCAAGAACGACGGGATGGGACTGAAGCTTTCTTT.

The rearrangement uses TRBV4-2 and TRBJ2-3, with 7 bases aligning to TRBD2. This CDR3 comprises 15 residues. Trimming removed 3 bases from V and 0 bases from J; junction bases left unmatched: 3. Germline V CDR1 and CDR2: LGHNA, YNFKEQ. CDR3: CASSQGLPSTDTQYF. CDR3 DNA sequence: TGTGCCAGCAGCCAGGGACTACCCAGCACAGATACGCAGTATTTT.

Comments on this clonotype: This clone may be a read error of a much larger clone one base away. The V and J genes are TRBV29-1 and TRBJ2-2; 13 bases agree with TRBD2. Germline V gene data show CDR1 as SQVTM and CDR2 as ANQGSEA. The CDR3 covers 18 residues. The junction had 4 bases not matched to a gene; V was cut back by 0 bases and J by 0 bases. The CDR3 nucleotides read TGCAGCGTTGAAGATCTGACTAGCGGGGGGCCGAACACCGGGGAGCTGTTTTTT. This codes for CSVEDLTSGGPNTGELFF.

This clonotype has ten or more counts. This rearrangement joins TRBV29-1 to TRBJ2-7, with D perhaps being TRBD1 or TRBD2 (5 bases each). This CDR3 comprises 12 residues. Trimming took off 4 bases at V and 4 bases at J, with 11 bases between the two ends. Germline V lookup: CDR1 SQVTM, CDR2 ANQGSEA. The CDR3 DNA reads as TGCAGCGTTGCGTGGGGACCTTACGAGCAGTACTTC. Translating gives CSVAWGPYEQYF.

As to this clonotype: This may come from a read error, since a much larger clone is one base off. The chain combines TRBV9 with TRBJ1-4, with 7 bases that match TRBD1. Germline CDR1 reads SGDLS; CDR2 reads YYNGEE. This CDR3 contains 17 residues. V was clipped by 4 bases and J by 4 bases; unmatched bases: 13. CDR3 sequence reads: CASSPTGAGGHNEKLFF. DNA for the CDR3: TGTGCCAGCAGCCCGACCGGGGCAGGGGGGCATAATGAAAAACTGTTTTTT. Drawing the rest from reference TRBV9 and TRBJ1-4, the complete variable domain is DSGVTQTPKHLITATGQRVTLRCSPRSGDLSVYWYQQSLDQGLQFLIQYYNGEERAKGNILERFSAQQFPDLHSELNLSSLELGDSALYFCASSPTGAGGHNEKLFFGSGTQLSVL.

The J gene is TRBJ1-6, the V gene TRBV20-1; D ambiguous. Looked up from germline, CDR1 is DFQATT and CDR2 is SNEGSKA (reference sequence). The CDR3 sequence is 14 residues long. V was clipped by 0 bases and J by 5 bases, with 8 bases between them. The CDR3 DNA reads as TGCAGTGCTAGAGAGGGCGGGAATAATTCACCCCTCCACTTT. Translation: CSAREGGNNSPLHF.

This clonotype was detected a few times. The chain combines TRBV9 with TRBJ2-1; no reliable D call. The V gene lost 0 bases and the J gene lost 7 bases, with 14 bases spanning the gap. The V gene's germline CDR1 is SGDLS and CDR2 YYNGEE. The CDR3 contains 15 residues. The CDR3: CASSVVASRVNEQFF. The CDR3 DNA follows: TGTGCCAGCAGCGTAGTTGCGTCCCGGGTTAATGAGCAGTTCTTC.

This chain's CDR3 is CASSPMGPTEAFF. The CDR3 DNA is TGTGCCAGCTCACCTATGGGACCCACTGAAGCTTTCTTT. The chain has TRBV2 and TRBJ1-1; D perhaps matches TRBD1 (5 bases). Germline V lookup: CDR1 SNHLY, CDR2 FYNNEI. Trimming took off 8 bases at V and 4 bases at J, with 14 bases between the two ends. There are 13 residues in the CDR3.

The CDR3 sequence: CASTHESGAGGETQYF. As DNA, the CDR3 is TGTGCCAGCACCCATGAGTCGGGGGCAGGGGGAGAGACCCAGTACTTC. The V and J genes are TRBV19 and TRBJ2-5; possibly TRBD1 for D (7 bases). The V and J ends lost 9 bases and 4 bases respectively, with 24 bases between them. The CDR3 consists of 16 residues. Germline CDR1 LNHDA, CDR2 SQIVND (reference sequence). Looking up the rest from reference TRBV19 and TRBJ2-5 gives the full variable domain: DGGITQSPKYLFRKEGQNVTLSCEQNLNHDAMYWYRQDPGQGLRLIYYSQIVNDFQKGDIAEGYSVSREKKESFPLTVTSAQKNPTAFYLCASTHESGAGGETQYFGPGTRLLVL.